Listed here are 2 T cell receptor beta chains from one sample, sequenced in a study of response to subunit inactivated influenza vaccine. TCRdb itself ran the RT-PCR reads through MiXCR, one entry per CDR3 protein. The sample lists hundreds of thousands of distinct CDR3 sequences, around 8% seen once, with 10% to 15% in the top ten. Sequences were derived from PBMCs from blood, sampled approximately 25 months after vaccination. All receptors come from a man aged 50 to 69 who received an inactivated influenza vaccine.

This clonotype was found many times. The chain links TRBV9 to TRBJ2-5; unclear D gene. V dropped 0 bases and J dropped 2 bases, with 8 bases sitting between them. Germline-derived CDR1 and CDR2 are SGDLS and YYNGEE. This CDR3 has 14 amino acids. CDR3 sequence: CASSVGTIQETQYF. CDR3 nucleotide sequence: TGTGCCAGCAGCGTAGGTACTATTCAAGAGACCCAGTACTTC.

This clonotype has more than one count but fewer than ten. This chain joins TRBV28 and TRBJ2-2; unclear D gene. Germline assignment: CDR1 MDHEN and CDR2 SYDVKM. The CDR3 is 17 amino acids. V shed 5 bases and J shed 2 bases, with 18 bases lying between them. In nucleotides, the CDR3 is TGTGCCAGCAGTCCACTAACCTACTATTCCAACACCGGGGAGCTGTTTTTT. It specifies CASSPLTYYSNTGELFF.